The present TCR beta chain was sequenced within a study of T cells after yellow fever vaccination. Overall study findings and caveats: FACS-sorted repertoires could harbor abundant contaminating bulk-population clonotypes. A large majority of primary-vaccination clones showed up again after the booster (roughly 96% CD4, around 85% CD8).

MiXCR was run by TCRdb on the 5' RACE reads, yielding one entry per CDR3 protein. The sample holds fewer than 500,000 distinct CDR3 sequences, about 19% seen once. Germline V lookup: CDR1 SGHDT, CDR2 YYEEEE. The V end lost 2 bases, the J end lost 15 bases, and 12 bases lay between the germline ends. This CDR3 is 11 amino acids long. This clonotype showed up just a few times. No antigen is known for it. Sequenced material: PBMCs, taken before the yellow fever booster vaccination. The chain joins TRBV5-6 to TRBJ2-1; possibly TRBD1 for D (5 bases). This sequence was found in a man between 18 and 35 years old who received the YFV17D yellow fever vaccine. The CDR3 protein is CASSFRQSRFF. The CDR3 DNA follows: TGTGCCAGCAGCTTTAGACAGAGTCGGTTCTTC.